Shown below are 10 T cell receptor beta chains from a single sample sequenced in a study of blood T cell repertoires in COVID-19. Sequenced by immunoSEQ multiplex PCR; TCRdb stores in-frame clones only, minus some. The sample gives approximately 120,000 clones, 75% to 85% of which show up once; over 15% is in the top ten. Sequencing was carried out using peripheral blood. These receptors came from an elderly man with acute or convalescent COVID-19.

This CDR3 reads CASSLAQGPLHF. The CDR3 nucleotides are TGTGCCAGCAGTTTAGCGCAGGGTCCCCTCCACTTT. The V and J genes are TRBV12-3 or TRBV12-4 and TRBJ1-6; the D gene is possibly TRBD1 (5 bases). Trimming left V 0 bases short and J 13 bases short, with 7 bases between. The CDR3 covers 12 residues.

This clone was seen only once. The genes are TRBV18 and TRBJ2-7; a weak D match, TRBD2 (7 bases). V was clipped by 6 bases and J by 0 bases, with 15 bases between them. Per germline, CDR1 KGHSH and CDR2 LQKENI. The CDR3 totals 15 residues. For the CDR3, the DNA is TGTGCCAGCTCCCTAGGGGGAGGGGGCTCCTACGAGCAGTACTTC. Protein product: CASSLGGGGSYEQYF.

This clone was found once. The rearrangement links TRBV4-2 to TRBJ2-3, with 10 bases matching TRBD2. V shed 4 bases and J 7 bases; nucleotides not matched to a gene: 14. The germline gives CDR1 LGHNA, CDR2 YNFKEQ. This CDR3 region has 17 residues. Here the CDR3 DNA reads TGTGCCAGCAGCCGACACAGCGGGGGGGATACACGATATACGCAGTATTTT. The encoded protein is CASSRHSGGDTRYTQYF.

The CDR3 loop reads CASSIQRAYEQFF. The CDR3 DNA sequence: TGTGCCAGTAGTATCCAGCGGGCGTATGAGCAGTTCTTC. The rearrangement joins TRBV19 to TRBJ2-1; D is possibly TRBD2 (6 bases). The CDR3 consists of 13 residues. Germline V gene lookup returns CDR1 LNHDA and CDR2 SQIVND (reference sequence). V was shortened by 3 bases and J by 8 bases, with 11 bases between the two germline ends. Full variable domain (outside the CDR3, taken from reference TRBV19 and TRBJ2-1): DGGITQSPKYLFRKEGQNVTLSCEQNLNHDAMYWYRQDPGQGLRLIYYSQIVNDFQKGDIAEGYSVSREKKESFPLTVTSAQKNPTAFYLCASSIQRAYEQFFGPGTRLTVL.

This clone was detected only a few times. V and J are TRBV20-1 and TRBJ2-7, with 7 nucleotides matching TRBD1. Germline CDR1 is DFQATT and CDR2 is SNEGSKA (reference sequence). CDR3 length equals 11 residues. CDR3 coding DNA: TGCCAGACAGGGTCAGGCCACGAGCAGTACTTC. Encoded protein: CQTGSGHEQYF.

The CDR3, as DNA: TGTGCCAGCAGCTCAGGGTACCCCTCCTACGAGCAGTACTTC. Its protein product is CASSSGYPSYEQYF. The chain has TRBV7-6 and TRBJ2-7, with D possibly TRBD1 on 5 matching bases. Trimming removed 4 bases at V and 0 bases at J, with 10 bases between. The germline V gene has CDR1 SGHVS and CDR2 FNYEAQ. The CDR3 sequence is 14 residues long.

J is TRBJ2-7 and V is TRBV5-1; 9 positions agree with TRBD2. V lost 4 bases to trimming and J lost 2 bases; unmatched junction nucleotides: 7. This CDR3 has 15 residues. The V gene's germline CDR1 is SGHRS and CDR2 YFSETQ. The DNA for the CDR3 is TGCGCCAGCAGCACAAGCGGGGGGCGGACCTACGAGCAGTACTTC. Translating gives CASSTSGGRTYEQYF.

CDR3 sequence (DNA): TGTGCCAGCAGCCCTGGGCAGGGCACTAATGAAAAACTGTTTTTT. This sequence encodes CASSPGQGTNEKLFF. V usage is TRBV5-6 and J usage is TRBJ1-4; the D gene is possibly TRBD1 (5 bases). CDR3 length equals 15 residues. In germline, CDR1 is SGHDT, CDR2 YYEEEE. The V end was cut by 4 bases, the J end by 2 bases, with 12 bases between.

CDR3 sequence (DNA): TGTGCCAGCAGTTTTGGGGTAGGGGGCCAGCCCCAGCATTTT. Translating it yields CASSFGVGGQPQHF. V usage is TRBV6-5 and J usage is TRBJ1-5, with 7 bases lining up with TRBD1. Trimming at V came to 4 bases and at J to 7 bases, leaving 7 bases not matched to a gene. The CDR3 is 14 amino acids. In germline, CDR1 is MNHEY, CDR2 SVGAGI.

The chain links TRBV7-2 to TRBJ1-4; 9 bases align to TRBD1. The germline V gene has CDR1 SGHTA and CDR2 FQGNSA. CDR3 size: 18 residues. The J segment lost 4 bases and the V segment lost 2 bases, leaving 11 bases of the junction unmatched. CDR3 region: CASSLRDRARRGNEKLFF. The CDR3 nucleotides read TGTGCCAGCAGCTTAAGGGACAGGGCTCGTCGGGGTAATGAAAAACTGTTTTTT.